The rows below give T cell receptor beta chains drawn from one sample of a study of T cell clonotyping in hematopoietic cell transplantation. The method was immunoSEQ multiplex PCR; TCRdb's version includes in-frame clones alone and lacks a portion of them. The sample lists around 9,500 clones; 93% were seen once. Sequenced material: PBMCs, taken 100 days after allogeneic stem cell transplant. The origin of the receptors is a male patient aged 50 to 60 who had an allogeneic stem cell transplant from a related donor, so T cells may come from the graft donor. Some clones in this sample may be carry-over from other donors' samples. The CDR3 runs from the conserved cysteine through the conserved F or W. Each record gives: V gene, clone size, J gene, D gene, CDR3 length, CDR3 protein, CDR3 DNA. D genes are given only for firm matches. Some rows mark clone size as missing; the rest say once, few, many or name a class of expanded clone.

TRBV2,NA,TRBJ1-5,NA,13,CASSVYSNQPQHF,TGTGCCAGCTCCGTCTATAGCAATCAGCCCCAGCATTTT
TRBV6-6,NA,TRBJ1-1,NA,15,CASSYGDRLNTEAFF,TGTGCCAGCAGTTACGGAGACAGATTGAACACTGAAGCTTTCTTT
TRBV2,NA,TRBJ1-5,TRBD1,13,CASNRGRNQPQHF,TGTGCCAGCAACAGGGGCCGCAATCAGCCCCAGCATTTT
TRBV19,NA,TRBJ1-5,NA,13,CASSTQGNQPQHF,TGTGCCAGTAGTACACAGGGAAATCAGCCCCAGCATTTT
TRBV30,NA,TRBJ1-4,NA,12,CAWGGDNEKLFF,TGTGCCTGGGGCGGAGATAATGAAAAACTGTTTTTT
TRBV13,NA,TRBJ1-1,NA,15,CASSDGQNYNTEAFF,TGTGCCAGCAGCGACGGACAGAATTACAACACTGAAGCTTTCTTT
TRBV5-4,few,TRBJ2-7,TRBD1,15,CASSQPGDSAYEQYF,TGTGCCAGCAGCCAGCCTGGGGACAGTGCCTACGAGCAGTACTTC
TRBV30,NA,TRBJ1-2,NA,11,CAWNYRGGYTF,TGTGCCTGGAATTATCGGGGTGGCTACACCTTC
TRBV6-5,NA,TRBJ1-2,NA,15,CASCPTGSDDYGYTF,TGTGCCAGCTGCCCTACGGGATCGGACGACTATGGCTACACCTTC
TRBV7-8,NA,TRBJ1-5,NA,16,CASSLSGRRVDQPQHF,TGTGCCAGCAGCTTATCGGGTCGGAGGGTTGATCAGCCCCAGCATTTT
TRBV9,NA,TRBJ2-7,TRBD2,15,CASSVGTGGQYEQYF,TGTGCCAGCAGCGTAGGAACGGGGGGGCAGTACGAGCAGTACTTC
TRBV9,NA,TRBJ2-7,NA,13,CASSVGLAYEQYF,TGTGCCAGCAGCGTAGGCCTAGCCTACGAGCAGTACTTC
TRBV7-8,NA,TRBJ2-7,TRBD2,15,CASSKRETSSYEQYF,TGTGCCAGCAGCAAGCGGGAGACCAGCTCCTACGAGCAGTACTTC
TRBV19,NA,TRBJ1-1,NA,12,CASMGRSNEAFF,TGTGCCAGTATGGGCCGATCCAATGAAGCTTTCTTT
TRBV5-6,NA,TRBJ2-7,NA,16,CASSLRGGKVGYEQYF,TGTGCCAGCAGCTTGAGGGGCGGGAAGGTAGGCTACGAGCAGTACTTC
TRBV27,NA,TRBJ2-7,NA,13,CASSIRLYYEQYF,TGTGCCAGCAGTATTCGACTTTACTACGAGCAGTACTTC
TRBV4-1,NA,TRBJ1-2,NA,15,CASSYPGRANYGYTF,TGCGCCAGCAGCTATCCTGGCAGGGCTAACTATGGCTACACCTTC
TRBV25-1,NA,TRBJ2-7,NA,14,CASSVASRTAEQYF,TGTGCCAGCAGTGTGGCTTCCCGGACGGCCGAGCAGTACTTC
TRBV19,NA,TRBJ1-2,NA,13,CASSISGIAAYTF,TGTGCCAGTAGTATTTCAGGGATCGCCGCCTACACCTTC
TRBV19,NA,TRBJ1-2,NA,15,CASTEGSHRLYGYTF,TGTGCCAGTACCGAGGGTTCCCACCGACTCTATGGCTACACCTTC
TRBV6-5,once,TRBJ2-2,TRBD2,15,CASSMGLPNTGELFF,TGTGCCAGCAGCATGGGACTACCGAACACCGGGGAGCTGTTTTTT
TRBV28,NA,TRBJ2-7,TRBD2,17,CASSPLAGREGPHEQYF,TGTGCCAGCAGCCCCCTAGCTGGGCGGGAGGGCCCCCACGAGCAGTACTTC
TRBV6-1,NA,TRBJ2-6,NA,15,CASSDKDSGANVLTF,TGTGCCAGCAGTGACAAGGATTCTGGGGCCAACGTCCTGACTTTC
TRBV19,NA,TRBJ1-5,NA,17,CASSPPLQGEGNQPQHF,TGTGCCAGTAGCCCGCCATTACAGGGAGAAGGCAATCAGCCCCAGCATTTT
TRBV30,NA,TRBJ1-2,NA,14,CAWSARRRAYGYTF,TGTGCCTGGAGTGCCCGACGTCGAGCGTATGGCTACACCTTC
TRBV10-3,NA,TRBJ2-1,NA,13,CAISGTHGREQFF,TGTGCCATCAGCGGGACTCATGGCCGGGAGCAGTTCTTC